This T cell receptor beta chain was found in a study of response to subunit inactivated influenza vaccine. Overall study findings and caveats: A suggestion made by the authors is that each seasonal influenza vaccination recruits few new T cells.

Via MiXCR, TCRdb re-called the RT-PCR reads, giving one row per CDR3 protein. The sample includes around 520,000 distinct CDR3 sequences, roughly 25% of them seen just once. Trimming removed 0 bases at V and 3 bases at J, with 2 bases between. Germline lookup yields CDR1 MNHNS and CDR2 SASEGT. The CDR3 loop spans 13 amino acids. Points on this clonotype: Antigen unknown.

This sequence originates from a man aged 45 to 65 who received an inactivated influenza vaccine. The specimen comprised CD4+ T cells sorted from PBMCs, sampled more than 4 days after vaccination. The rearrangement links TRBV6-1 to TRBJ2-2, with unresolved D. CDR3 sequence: CASSEAYTGELFF. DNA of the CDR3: TGTGCCAGCAGTGAAGCTTACACCGGGGAGCTGTTTTTT.